The 10 T cell receptor beta chains presented below share a single source sample, sequenced in a study of CD8+ T cells in alopecia areata. Treatment in this sample: oral pan-JAK inhibitor, 5-10 mg twice daily. Reverse transcribed after extraction, RNA yielded cDNA as the sequencing template. Some clones are missing from TCRdb's copy, which holds only in-frame ones; the method was immunoSEQ multiplex PCR. The table has about 180,000 clones, roughly half seen once. This specimen consisted of CD8+ T cells sorted from blood, obtained at week 52, from a patient treated with tofacitinib. These receptors all stem from a human donor with alopecia areata.

In its sample, this clone was seen once. The rearrangement joins TRBV11-2 to TRBJ2-7; D not certain. The CDR3 totals 14 residues. Germline CDR1 and CDR2: SGHAT and FQNNGV. Trimming left V 6 bases short and J 1 base short, with 13 bases between. CDR3 nucleotide sequence: TGTGCCAGCAGAGAGGCTTTTGGGTCCTACGAGCAGTACTTC. The encoded protein is CASREAFGSYEQYF.

This chain joins TRBV13 and TRBJ2-5; TRBD1 matches 8 bases. CDR1 and CDR2 from the germline V gene are PRHDT and FYEKMQ (reference sequence). The CDR3 covers 15 residues. Germline trimming cut 3 bases from V and 5 bases from J; bases unmatched to any gene: 8. The CDR3 loop is CASSLGTGPEETQYF. The DNA of the CDR3 is TGTGCCAGCAGCTTGGGGACAGGCCCGGAGGAGACCCAGTACTTC. The full variable domain, rest sourced from reference TRBV13 and TRBJ2-5, is AAGVIQSPRHLIKEKRETATLKCYPIPRHDTVYWYQQGPGQDPQFLISFYEKMQSDKGSIPDRFSAQQFSDYHSELNMSSLELGDSALYFCASSLGTGPEETQYFGPGTRLLVL.

Only a few counts were recorded for this clone. The chain links TRBV6-5 to TRBJ1-1; 10 nucleotides agree with TRBD1. Germline CDR1 MNHEY, CDR2 SVGAGI. This CDR3 contains 14 residues. The junction had 9 bases not matched to a gene; V was cut back by 7 bases and J by 7 bases. CDR3 nucleotide sequence: TGTGCCAGCAATAGACCGGGACAGGGGATTGAAGCTTTCTTT. It codes for CASNRPGQGIEAFF.

This clone was recorded a few times. This chain connects TRBV9 to TRBJ1-1; a weak D match, TRBD1 (5 bases). Germline V gives CDR1 SGDLS, CDR2 YYNGEE. CDR3 size: 13 residues. Trimming pared 0 bases from V and 6 bases from J, leaving 9 bases between. DNA for the CDR3: TGTGCCAGCAGCGTAGCTCCAGGGCCTGAAGCTTTCTTT. Protein: CASSVAPGPEAFF.

This clone showed up just a few times. This chain joins TRBV7-2 and TRBJ2-3; 7 bases are a match to TRBD2. Germline V CDR1 and CDR2: SGHTA, FQGNSA. The V gene end was trimmed by 3 bases and the J gene end by 3 bases; junction bases not matched to a gene: 6. This CDR3 contains 15 residues. CDR3 nucleotide sequence: TGTGCCAGCAGCTTCAAGTGGGGGGGTACAGATACGCAGTATTTT. This codes for CASSFKWGGTDTQYF.

CDR3 sequence (DNA): TGTGCCAGCAGTTACTCGAGGACATCCACCGGGGAGCTGTTTTTT. Translated: CASSYSRTSTGELFF. This chain uses TRBV6-5 with TRBJ2-2; perhaps TRBD1 as D (5 bases). CDR3 length: 15 residues. Germline V gives CDR1 MNHEY, CDR2 SVGAGI. The V and J ends lost 0 bases and 4 bases respectively, with 9 bases between them.

This clone was seen only once. The chain links TRBV29-1 to TRBJ1-2; D uncertain. CDR3 length equals 13 residues. Germline loops: CDR1 SQVTM, CDR2 ANQGSEA. The germline V and J ends were trimmed by 0 bases and 1 base, with 6 bases remaining between them. Here the CDR3 reads CSVEEPRNYGYTF. CDR3 sequence (DNA): TGCAGCGTTGAAGAACCGCGTAACTATGGCTACACCTTC.

Of note for this clone: Its ends do not fully match the called genes, so a read error is possible. This chain connects TRBV27 to TRBJ2-1; D ambiguous. The CDR3 is 13 residues long. The V gene's germline CDR1 is MNHEY and CDR2 SMNVEV (reference sequence). The CDR3 loop reads CASGFRSYNEQFF. DNA for the CDR3: TGTGCCAGCGGTTTTCGCTCCTACAATGAGCAGTTCTTC.

V usage is TRBV7-9 and J usage is TRBJ2-2; 7 positions agree with TRBD1. This CDR3 has 14 amino acids. V was pared by 8 bases and J by 7 bases, with 10 bases of the junction left unmatched. Germline V gives CDR1 SEHNR, CDR2 FQNEAQ (reference sequence). The CDR3 is CASLDRDNSGELFF. The CDR3 bases are TGTGCCAGCCTCGACAGGGATAATAGCGGGGAGCTGTTTTTT.

This clone was counted a few times. This sequence joins TRBV29-1 and TRBJ2-1, with TRBD2 matching 8 bases. Germline V gene lookup returns CDR1 SQVTM and CDR2 ANQGSEA. V was clipped by 3 bases and J by 3 bases; unmatched bases: 7. The CDR3 is made up of 15 amino acids. CDR3 protein: CSVEASGWGYNEQFF. The CDR3 region has the DNA TGCAGCGTTGAGGCTAGCGGGTGGGGCTACAATGAGCAGTTCTTC.